The 16 T cell receptor beta chains given below trace back to one sample, sequenced in a study of T cell responses to AZD1222 COVID-19 vaccine. Profiling relied on immunoSEQ multiplex PCR, and the TCRdb table lists in-frame clones only, not all of them. The sample carries fewer than 150,000 clones, 89% recorded once. The sample here was peripheral blood, taken on day 0 of AZD1222 vaccination. The receptors originated from an adult in good health.

The genes are TRBV5-1 and TRBJ2-1; 11 nucleotides match TRBD2. With 4 bases clipped from V and 5 bases from J, the junction kept 11 bases outside the gene matches. This CDR3 is 17 amino acids long. Looked up from germline, CDR1 is SGHRS and CDR2 is YFSETQ. The CDR3 reads CASSLISGTSGHNEQFF. CDR3 coding DNA: TGCGCCAGCAGCCTAATCTCCGGGACTAGCGGCCACAATGAGCAGTTCTTC. The complete variable domain, with remaining parts taken from reference TRBV5-1 and TRBJ2-1, reads KAGVTQTPRYLIKTRGQQVTLSCSPISGHRSVSWYQQTPGQGLQFLFEYFSETQRNKGNFPGRFSGRQFSNSRSEMNVSTLELGDSALYLCASSLISGTSGHNEQFFGPGTRLTVL.

This chain uses TRBV21-1 with TRBJ2-7; the table's D gene call, TRBD1, was not cross checked with the DNA. TRBV21-1 is assigned pseudogene status. CDR3 length: 17 residues. CDR3 loop: CASSKRRDRRSSYEQYF. The CDR3 DNA is TGTGCCAGCAGCAAACGCCGGGACAGACGGAGCTCCTACGAGCAGTACTTC.

The gene calls are TRBV30 and TRBJ2-1, with D perhaps matching TRBD2 (7 bases). Germline V gene data show CDR1 as GTSNPN and CDR2 as SVGIG (reference sequence). V was clipped by 6 bases and J by 5 bases, with 14 bases between them. This CDR3 contains 13 residues. The CDR3 DNA reads as TGTGCCTGCTCTAGGGGGGGTAACAATGAGCAGTTCTTC. This encodes CACSRGGNNEQFF.

J is TRBJ1-6 and V is TRBV4-2; no definite D call. Germline CDR1 LGHNA, CDR2 YNFKEQ. The CDR3 totals 17 residues. V was clipped by 0 bases and J by 0 bases, with 9 bases between them. Here the CDR3 DNA reads TGTGCCAGCAGCCAAGAAGCGACGTACTCCTATAATTCACCCCTCCACTTT. It specifies CASSQEATYSYNSPLHF.

The chain employs TRBV7-8 and TRBJ2-3, with 8 bases matching TRBD2. The germline CDR1 and CDR2 sequences are SGHVS and FQNEAQ. This CDR3 is built from 16 residues. The ends lost 1 base at V and 4 bases at J; junction bases unmatched: 7. This chain's CDR3 is CASSLGGLVRADTQYF. The CDR3 region has the DNA TGTGCCAGCAGCTTAGGGGGACTAGTGAGGGCAGATACGCAGTATTTT.

CDR3 sequence (DNA): TGTGCCAGCAGTGAACAGACGAACACTGAAGCTTTCTTT. Its translation: CASSEQTNTEAFF. This sequence joins TRBV2 and TRBJ1-1; D unresolved. Trimming cost V 2 bases and J 1 base, with 5 bases left between them. CDR1 SNHLY and CDR2 FYNNEI come from the germline V gene. The length of the CDR3 is 13 residues.

V is TRBV2 and J is TRBJ1-4; D is unresolved. Germline assignment: CDR1 SNHLY and CDR2 FYNNEI. The CDR3 loop spans 15 amino acids. The V and J ends lost 5 bases and 2 bases respectively, with 12 bases between them. CDR3 region: CASSLDYATNEKLFF. The CDR3 coding sequence is TGTGCCAGCAGTTTAGATTACGCGACTAATGAAAAACTGTTTTTT. The complete variable domain, with remaining parts taken from reference TRBV2 and TRBJ1-4, reads EPEVTQTPSHQVTQMGQEVILRCVPISNHLYFYWYRQILGQKVEFLVSFYNNEISEKSEIFDDQFSVERPDGSNFTLKIRSTKLEDSAMYFCASSLDYATNEKLFFGSGTQLSVL.

The chain carries TRBV6-4 and TRBJ2-3, with D possibly called TRBD1 or TRBD2 (5 bases each). The germline V and J ends were trimmed by 0 bases and 0 bases, with 10 bases remaining between them. Germline V gene lookup returns CDR1 MRHNA and CDR2 SNTAGT. The CDR3 spans 16 residues. The CDR3 DNA follows: TGTGCCAGCAGTGACTCGAGGGGTGGAAGCACAGATACGCAGTATTTT. This translates into CASSDSRGGSTDTQYF.

The rearrangement uses TRBV6-5 and TRBJ2-1; maybe TRBD1 (5 bases). V lost 6 bases and J lost 0, with 12 bases in between. CDR3 length: 15 residues. Germline-derived CDR1 and CDR2 are MNHEY and SVGAGI. The CDR3 DNA sequence: TGTGCCAGCAGCACACAAGGGGACTCCTACAATGAGCAGTTCTTC. It translates to CASSTQGDSYNEQFF.

J is TRBJ1-5 and V is TRBV10-1; no definite D call. Germline V gene data show CDR1 as WNHNN and CDR2 as SYGVQD (reference sequence). V was shortened by 8 bases and J by 0 bases, with 5 bases between the two germline ends. The CDR3 consists of 12 residues. The CDR3 region is CASGYSNQPQHF. For the CDR3, the DNA is TGCGCCAGCGGGTATAGCAATCAGCCCCAGCATTTT.

The chain joins TRBV29-1 to TRBJ2-3, with TRBD1 identical over 9 bases. V dropped 1 base and J dropped 0; count of bases not matched to a gene: 11. The germline V gene encodes CDR1 SQVTM and CDR2 ANQGSEA. The CDR3 totals 18 residues. CDR3 protein: CSVEGRYTGTGSTDTQYF. The DNA for the CDR3 is TGCAGCGTTGAAGGCCGATATACCGGGACAGGGAGCACAGATACGCAGTATTTT.

The chain joins TRBV7-8 to TRBJ1-1, with a weak D call TRBD1 (5 bases). V was cut by 7 bases and J by 1 base, with 10 bases left in between. Germline V gene lookup returns CDR1 SGHVS and CDR2 FQNEAQ. The CDR3 length is 13 residues. CDR3 loop: CASKGTGNTEAFF. CDR3 nucleotide sequence: TGTGCCAGCAAAGGGACGGGGAACACTGAAGCTTTCTTT.

In this sample, this clone turned up once. The chain has TRBV5-1 and TRBJ2-3; the match to TRBD2 covers 11 bases. J was trimmed by 2 bases and V by 7 bases; bases with no gene match: 6. The V gene's germline CDR1 is SGHRS and CDR2 YFSETQ. CDR3 size: 15 residues. In DNA form, the CDR3 reads TGCGCCAGCGCCCTAGCGGGGGGTATCACAGATACGCAGTATTTT. Protein product: CASALAGGITDTQYF.

The CDR3 DNA reads TGTGCCAGCTCACCACTCTCCGGGACTACTAACAATGAGCAGTTCTTC. Translated: CASSPLSGTTNNEQFF. The chain recombines TRBV18 with TRBJ2-1, with TRBD2 matching over 7 bases. With 1 base clipped from V and 5 bases from J, the junction kept 8 bases outside the gene matches. Germline V lookup: CDR1 KGHSH, CDR2 LQKENI. This CDR3 is 16 amino acids long.

The J gene is TRBJ1-4, the V gene TRBV7-2, with 10 bases that match TRBD1. Losses at the gene ends were 5 bases for V and 5 bases for J; bases not matched to a gene: 5. Germline V gene sequence: CDR1 SGHTA, CDR2 FQGNSA. This CDR3 is built from 15 residues. CDR3 residues: CASSTRQGANEKLFF. The CDR3 coding sequence is TGTGCCAGCAGCACCCGACAGGGGGCGAATGAAAAACTGTTTTTT.

J is TRBJ2-7 and V is TRBV7-2, with 8 bases that match TRBD2. CDR3 size: 16 residues. Germline-derived CDR1 and CDR2 are SGHTA and FQGNSA. The V segment lost 0 bases and the J segment 3 bases; nucleotides outside the gene matches: 7. CDR3 sequence (DNA): TGTGCCAGCAGCTTAGCCGTGGGGCGGGGGGTCTACGAGCAGTACTTC. Its translation is CASSLAVGRGVYEQYF.